This T cell receptor (beta chain) emerged from a study of blood T cell repertoires in COVID-19. Clones were read by immunoSEQ multiplex PCR, and TCRdb kept only the in-frame ones, dropping some. The profile shows approximately 240,000 clones, around nine tenths of them singletons. CDR1 is SEHNR and CDR2 is FQNEAQ in the germline V gene (reference sequence). This CDR3 has 19 amino acids. Trimming removed 5 bases from V and 1 base from J; junction bases left unmatched: 8. The specimen was peripheral blood. The V gene is TRBV7-9, the J gene TRBJ2-6; 13 positions match TRBD2. The TCR sequence derives from a man aged 25 to 40 with COVID-19, enrolled during active disease. The CDR3 sequence: CASSPRLAGGSSGANVLTF. CDR3 in DNA: TGTGCCAGCAGCCCACGACTAGCGGGGGGAAGTTCTGGGGCCAACGTCCTGACTTTC. Filled out from reference TRBV7-9 and TRBJ2-6, the complete variable domain reads DTGVSQNPRHKITKRGQNVTFRCDPISEHNRLYWYRQTLGQGPEFLTYFQNEAQLEKSRLLSDRFSAERPKGSFSTLEIQRTEQGDSAMYLCASSPRLAGGSSGANVLTFGAGSRLTVL.